These 25 T cell receptor beta chains share one sample of origin, sequenced in a study of CD8+CD57+ T cells in acquired aplastic anemia. Profiles of TCR beta VDJ and CDR3 were generated from a genomic DNA template. In TCRdb, the reads were re-called with MiXCR into one record per CDR3 protein. Of under 250,000 distinct CDR3 sequences in the sample, roughly 35% are singletons; the top ten hold around 1.1%. The sequenced sample was sorted CD4+, CD8+, or CD8+CD57+ T cells (not recorded which) from PBMCs. Source of these receptors: a human donor in good health, serving as a control.

This clonotype came up once. Since a much larger clone is just one base distant, this may be a read error. V is TRBV7-3 and J is TRBJ1-2; D perhaps matches TRBD1 (6 bases). The germline V gene encodes CDR1 SGHTA and CDR2 FQGTGA. Trimming removed 8 bases at V and 2 bases at J, with 15 bases between. This CDR3 is 14 amino acids long. The CDR3 reads CASGVNQGNYGYTF. As DNA, the CDR3 is TGTGCCAGCGGCGTAAACCAGGGGAACTATGGCTACACCTTC.

V and J are TRBV29-1 and TRBJ2-7, with 7 bases aligning to TRBD1. The V segment lost 7 bases and the J segment 2 bases; nucleotides outside the gene matches: 11. The CDR3 spans 14 residues. Per the germline V gene, CDR1 is SQVTM and CDR2 is ANQGSEA. The CDR3 protein is CSARRDRRTYEQYF. CDR3 DNA: TGCAGCGCCCGCCGGGACAGACGGACCTACGAGCAGTACTTC.

The sample holds many counts of this clonotype. V usage is TRBV2 and J usage is TRBJ2-5; 10 bases fit TRBD2. Germline values: CDR1 SNHLY, CDR2 FYNNEI. The CDR3 extends over 17 amino acids. With 5 bases clipped from V and 5 bases from J, the junction kept 14 bases outside the gene matches. The CDR3 is CASSLGAGTSDGETQYF. The CDR3 bases are TGTGCCAGCAGTCTTGGTGCTGGGACTAGCGATGGGGAGACCCAGTACTTC.

The chain recombines TRBV25-1 with TRBJ1-6; no reliable D call. The germline V gene has CDR1 MGHDK and CDR2 SYGVNS. The CDR3 runs 12 residues. V was trimmed by 7 bases and J by 6 bases, leaving 7 bases between them. Here the CDR3 reads CASTSANSPLHF. Here the CDR3 DNA reads TGTGCCAGCACTTCAGCTAATTCACCCCTCCACTTT.

There are many counts of this clonotype. V and J are TRBV2 and TRBJ1-4, with unresolved D. CDR1 and CDR2 from the germline V gene are SNHLY and FYNNEI. The CDR3 loop spans 13 amino acids. The V end lost 4 bases, the J end lost 0 bases, and 3 bases lay between the germline ends. The CDR3 DNA reads as TGTGCCAGCAGTGCGGCAACTAATGAAAAACTGTTTTTT. Its protein product is CASSAATNEKLFF. The whole variable domain, filled in from reference TRBV2 and TRBJ1-4, reads EPEVTQTPSHQVTQMGQEVILRCVPISNHLYFYWYRQILGQKVEFLVSFYNNEISEKSEIFDDQFSVERPDGSNFTLKIRSTKLEDSAMYFCASSAATNEKLFFGSGTQLSVL.

This clonotype occurred a few times. The junction differs from germline at one of its ends, possibly a read error. The chain employs TRBV10-3 and TRBJ1-2; 7 bases fit TRBD1. The CDR3 sequence is 16 residues long. CDR1 ENHRY and CDR2 SYGVKD come from the germline V gene. The CDR3 here is CASSSGQARLNYGYTF. CDR3 coding DNA: TGTGCCAGCAGTTCTGGACAGGCGAGGTTAAACTATGGCTACACCTTC.

This clonotype was counted ten times or more. The chain recombines TRBV14 with TRBJ2-5; no reliable D call. The V gene lost 1 base and the J gene lost 4 bases, with 10 bases spanning the gap. The CDR3 is 14 residues long. The germline V gene encodes CDR1 SGHDN and CDR2 FVKESK. The CDR3 here is CASSQGVRRETQYF. The CDR3 nucleotides read TGTGCCAGCAGCCAAGGCGTGCGCCGAGAGACCCAGTACTTC.

This sequence joins TRBV2 and TRBJ1-2; 7 nucleotides agree with TRBD1. Germline V gene lookup returns CDR1 SNHLY and CDR2 FYNNEI. Trimming removed 6 bases from V and 7 bases from J; junction bases left unmatched: 5. The CDR3 is 12 residues long. The CDR3 reads CASSGQAFGYTF. In DNA, the CDR3 is TGTGCCAGCAGCGGACAGGCCTTTGGCTACACCTTC.

This clonotype was detected many times. The chain carries TRBV7-2 and TRBJ2-7; TRBD1 matches 10 bases. Germline V lookup: CDR1 SGHTA, CDR2 FQGNSA. This CDR3 region has 15 residues. The trim removed 1 base at V and 3 bases at J, leaving 3 bases unmatched. The CDR3 loop is CASSLVGTGDYEQYF. The CDR3 region has the DNA TGTGCCAGCAGCTTAGTTGGGACAGGGGACTACGAGCAGTACTTC. Full variable domain (remainder filled in from reference TRBV7-2 and TRBJ2-7): GAGVSQSPSNKVTEKGKDVELRCDPISGHTALYWYRQSLGQGLEFLIYFQGNSAPDKSGLPSDRFSAERTGGSVSTLTIQRTQQEDSAVYLCASSLVGTGDYEQYFGPGTRLTVT.

The V and J genes are TRBV19 and TRBJ1-1, with 7 bases fitting TRBD1. This CDR3 is built from 15 residues. After removal of 7 bases from V and 0 bases from J, the junction contained 8 bases not matched to a gene. The V gene's germline CDR1 is LNHDA and CDR2 SQIVND (reference sequence). The CDR3 bases are TGTGCCAGTACCGTAGGGGACAGTTTGAACACTGAAGCTTTCTTT. Its protein is CASTVGDSLNTEAFF.

Worth noting for this clonotype: Compared with germline, one end of the junction differs, possibly owing to a read error. This chain joins TRBV20-1 and TRBJ2-1; 11 nucleotides match TRBD2. Germline CDR1 is DFQATT and CDR2 is SNEGSKA (reference sequence). CDR3 size: 16 residues. DNA for the CDR3: TGCAGTGCTATCCCTAGCGGGAGGCGGGAATTCAATGAGCAGCTCTTC. This sequence encodes CSAIPSGRREFNEQLF.

The V and J genes are TRBV2 and TRBJ1-2; 8 bases align to TRBD1. This CDR3 has 20 amino acids. Germline V CDR1 and CDR2: SNHLY, FYNNEI. The V segment lost 1 base and the J segment 0 bases; nucleotides outside the gene matches: 16. CDR3 in DNA: TGTGCCAGCAGTGAAGAGAAGGAGAGCTTGGGGGACAGGACTAACTATGGCTACACCTTC. It specifies CASSEEKESLGDRTNYGYTF.

The chain employs TRBV7-9 and TRBJ2-3; D is possibly TRBD1 (5 bases). The germline V gene has CDR1 SEHNR and CDR2 FQNEAQ (reference sequence). Trimming took 8 bases from V and 6 from J, leaving 15 bases between them. The CDR3 has 13 residues. The CDR3 protein is CASSGQGLDTQYF. In DNA form, the CDR3 reads TGTGCCAGCTCCGGCCAGGGTCTCGATACGCAGTATTTT.

This clonotype was observed many times. The rearrangement joins TRBV19 to TRBJ1-1; the D gene is possibly TRBD1 (5 bases). The CDR3 is 13 residues long. Trimming removed 4 bases at V and 4 bases at J, with 10 bases between. CDR1 is LNHDA and CDR2 is SQIVND in the germline V gene (reference sequence). The CDR3 coding sequence is TGTGCCAGTAGTAGGGGGGGGGGCACTGAAGCTTTCTTT. This translates into CASSRGGGTEAFF.

The V gene is TRBV5-4, the J gene TRBJ1-4; 7 nucleotides match TRBD1. The V and J ends lost 4 bases and 8 bases, in that order; junction bases with no gene match: 8. The CDR3 is made up of 14 amino acids. The germline V gene encodes CDR1 SGHNT and CDR2 YYREEE (reference sequence). The chain's CDR3 is CASSTEGAGEKLFF. CDR3 nucleotide sequence: TGTGCCAGCAGCACAGAGGGGGCTGGGGAAAAACTGTTTTTT.

With respect to this clonotype: The conserved closing phenylalanine or tryptophan is absent in this CDR3, likely reflecting a read error. The DNA is left out, because the CDR3 cannot be placed on it with certainty; the CDR3 is given as TCRdb lists it. The chain uses TRBV6-4 and TRBJ1-2. Germline V lookup: CDR1 MRHNA, CDR2 SNTAGT. The CDR3 extends over 10 residues, inclusive of both ends. CDR3 sequence: CASSDSGRSY.

V is TRBV24-1 and J is TRBJ2-1; D possibly corresponds to TRBD1 (6 bases). CDR1 and CDR2 (germline): KGHDR, SFDVKD. V gave up 3 bases and J gave up 3 bases, with 20 bases separating them. This CDR3 is 18 amino acids long. The CDR3 loop reads CATSDPQGKGNYYNEQFF. The CDR3 nucleotides are TGTGCCACCAGTGATCCCCAGGGGAAGGGGAACTACTACAATGAGCAGTTCTTC.

The CDR3 loop is CASSSQENAYEQYF. Written as DNA, the CDR3 is TGTGCCAGCAGCTCCCAGGAGAATGCCTACGAGCAGTACTTC. This chain uses TRBV7-9 with TRBJ2-7; D uncertain. V dropped 4 bases and J dropped 2 bases, with 12 bases sitting between them. This CDR3 contains 14 residues. Germline assignment: CDR1 SEHNR and CDR2 FQNEAQ (reference sequence).

This clonotype has more than one count but fewer than ten. The V gene is TRBV4-2, the J gene TRBJ2-5; 12 positions agree with TRBD2. The CDR3 has 18 amino acids. V dropped 4 bases and J dropped 5; count of bases not matched to a gene: 14. CDR1 and CDR2 (germline): LGHNA, YNFKEQ. DNA of the CDR3: TGTGCCAGCAGCCTAGGTCCTGTGGGACTAGCGGGTGGGGAGACCCAGTACTTC. Its translation: CASSLGPVGLAGGETQYF.

Comments on this clonotype: This may arise from a read error, as a much more abundant clone is one base away. CDR3 in amino acids: CASSPARGAYEQYF. CDR3 nucleotide sequence: TGTGCCAGCAGCCCAGCCCGGGGAGCCTACGAGCAGTACTTC. The chain is built from TRBV11-3 and TRBJ2-7; tentative D call: TRBD2 (5 bases). This CDR3 has 14 residues. Germline loops: CDR1 SGHNT, CDR2 YENEEA. Trimming took 5 bases from V and 2 from J, leaving 13 bases between them.

This rearrangement joins TRBV30 to TRBJ1-4; D is ambiguous. This CDR3 comprises 11 residues. Deletions cut 5 bases from V and 4 bases from J, with 5 bases between. The V gene's germline CDR1 is GTSNPN and CDR2 SVGIG (reference sequence). The CDR3: CAWDGNEKLFF. The CDR3 bases are TGTGCCTGGGACGGTAATGAAAAACTGTTTTTT.

This clonotype was counted at least ten times. The chain employs TRBV5-1 and TRBJ2-7; possible D gene TRBD2, 5 bases. The length of the CDR3 is 15 residues. V lost 0 bases to trimming and J lost 6 bases, with 16 bases between them. Germline V CDR1 and CDR2: SGHRS, YFSETQ. The CDR3 sequence is CASSLAGVPSGEQYF. CDR3 nucleotides: TGCGCCAGCAGCTTGGCCGGGGTTCCATCCGGCGAGCAGTACTTC. The whole variable domain, filled in from reference TRBV5-1 and TRBJ2-7, reads KAGVTQTPRYLIKTRGQQVTLSCSPISGHRSVSWYQQTPGQGLQFLFEYFSETQRNKGNFPGRFSGRQFSNSRSEMNVSTLELGDSALYLCASSLAGVPSGEQYFGPGTRLTVT.

V usage is TRBV10-2 and J usage is TRBJ1-2; 7 bases line up with TRBD1. V shed 0 bases, J shed 7 bases, and the junction held 2 bases outside the gene matches. Looked up from germline, CDR1 is WSHSY and CDR2 is SAAADI. The CDR3 extends over 13 amino acids. The CDR3 here is CASSESTGSGYTF. DNA for the CDR3: TGCGCCAGCAGTGAGTCGACAGGGTCTGGCTACACCTTC.

This clonotype has only a few counts. The rearrangement joins TRBV13 to TRBJ2-4; 14 bases agree with TRBD2. The CDR3 length is 19 residues. The germline V gene encodes CDR1 PRHDT and CDR2 FYEKMQ (reference sequence). J lost 1 base, V lost 0 bases, and 5 bases had no gene match. Written as DNA, the CDR3 is TGTGCCAGCAGCTTAGGAGGGACTAGCGGGAGCAGTGCCAAAAACATTCAGTACTTC. As protein: CASSLGGTSGSSAKNIQYF.

The chain carries TRBV19 and TRBJ2-3; 9 nucleotides match TRBD1. The V gene end was trimmed by 5 bases and the J gene end by 2 bases; junction bases not matched to a gene: 5. Germline V gives CDR1 LNHDA, CDR2 SQIVND (reference sequence). This CDR3 comprises 15 residues. Here the CDR3 reads CASSADRGNTDTQYF. The DNA for the CDR3 is TGTGCCAGTAGTGCGGACAGGGGCAACACAGATACGCAGTATTTT.